This entry lists 6 T cell receptor beta chains sequenced from one sample in a study of blood T cells in healthy people across ages. The authors ran a second PCR of about 6 to 12 cycles using a sample-barcoded 5' primer and a J-beta primer mix. MiXCR, applied by TCRdb to the 5' RACE reads, yields one record per CDR3 protein. The sample has approximately 880,000 distinct CDR3 sequences, roughly 43% seen once; the top ten hold around an eighth. Sequenced material: blood. All receptors come from a young man in good health.

Comment on this clonotype: Just one base apart from a much larger clone, this may be a read error. V gene TRBV29-1 combines with J gene TRBJ2-5, with no clear D. The germline gives CDR1 SQVTM, CDR2 ANQGSEA. This CDR3 comprises 13 residues. V lost 4 bases, J lost 0 bases, and 9 bases lay in between. The DNA of the CDR3 is TGCAGCGTTGGTAGAACGTACCAAGAGACCCAGTACTTC. Its protein is CSVGRTYQETQYF. Supplemented by reference TRBV29-1 and TRBJ2-5, the full variable domain reads SAVISQKPSRDICQRGTSLTIQCQVDSQVTMMFWYRQQPGQSLTLIATANQGSEATYESGFVIDKFPISRPNLTFSTLTVSNMSPEDSSIYLCSVGRTYQETQYFGPGTRLLVL.

In this sample, this clonotype turned up a few times. The chain has TRBV5-1 and TRBJ2-3, with 9 bases fitting TRBD2. The CDR3 is 15 amino acids. V shed 1 base, J shed 3 bases, and the junction held 3 bases outside the gene matches. Per germline, CDR1 SGHRS and CDR2 YFSETQ. In nucleotides, the CDR3 is TGCGCCAGCAGCTTGCTAGCGGGGAGGACAGATACGCAGTATTTT. The encoded protein is CASSLLAGRTDTQYF.

The chain has TRBV7-2 and TRBJ2-7; D ambiguous. Germline CDR1 and CDR2: SGHTA and FQGNSA. V was trimmed by 3 bases and J by 1 base, leaving 10 bases between them. This CDR3 has 14 amino acids. CDR3 nucleotide sequence: TGTGCCAGCAGCTTTGCGCGACTTTCCTACGAGCAGTACTTC. Translating gives CASSFARLSYEQYF.

This clonotype was detected a few times. The V call is TRBV28, the J call TRBJ2-1; 7 bases align to TRBD1. Per germline, CDR1 MDHEN and CDR2 SYDVKM. V lost 2 bases and J lost 4; bases outside the gene matches: 2. This CDR3 region has 14 residues. The CDR3 loop reads CASSLETGYNEQFF. In DNA, the CDR3 is TGTGCCAGCAGTTTAGAGACAGGGTACAATGAGCAGTTCTTC.

The genes are TRBV3-1 and TRBJ1-5; TRBD1 matches 7 bases. This CDR3 has 15 amino acids. Germline V gene lookup returns CDR1 LGHDT and CDR2 YNNKEL (reference sequence). With 3 bases clipped from V and 4 bases from J, the junction kept 6 bases outside the gene matches. This chain's CDR3 is CASSQGGQLNQPQHF. The CDR3 DNA sequence: TGTGCCAGCAGCCAGGGGGGACAGCTAAATCAGCCCCAGCATTTT.

The rearrangement uses TRBV5-1 and TRBJ1-2, with D maybe TRBD1 (6 bases). CDR1 and CDR2 (germline): SGHRS, YFSETQ. The V gene lost 3 bases and the J gene lost 6 bases, with 15 bases spanning the gap. The CDR3 loop spans 14 amino acids. CDR3 in amino acids: CASSSGTPGNGYTF. CDR3 DNA sequence: TGCGCCAGCAGCTCCGGGACACCTGGGAATGGCTACACCTTC.